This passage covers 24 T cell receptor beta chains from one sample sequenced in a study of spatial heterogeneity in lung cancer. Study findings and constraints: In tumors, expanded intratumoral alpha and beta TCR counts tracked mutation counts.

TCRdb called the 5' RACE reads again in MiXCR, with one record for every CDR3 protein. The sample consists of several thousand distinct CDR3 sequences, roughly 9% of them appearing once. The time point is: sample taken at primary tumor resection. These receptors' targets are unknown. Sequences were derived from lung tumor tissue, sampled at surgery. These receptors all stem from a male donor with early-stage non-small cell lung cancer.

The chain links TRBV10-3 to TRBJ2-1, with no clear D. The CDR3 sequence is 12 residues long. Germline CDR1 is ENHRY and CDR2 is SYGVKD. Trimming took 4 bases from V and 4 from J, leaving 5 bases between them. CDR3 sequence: CAISGTYNEQFF. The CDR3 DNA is TGTGCCATCAGTGGGACGTACAATGAGCAGTTCTTC.

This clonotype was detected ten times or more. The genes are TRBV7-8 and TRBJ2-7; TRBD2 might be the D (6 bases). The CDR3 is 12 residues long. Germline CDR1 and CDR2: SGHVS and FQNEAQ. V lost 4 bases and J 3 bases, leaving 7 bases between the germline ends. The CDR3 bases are TGTGCCAGCAGCTACGGGGGCTACGAGCAGTACTTC. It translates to CASSYGGYEQYF.

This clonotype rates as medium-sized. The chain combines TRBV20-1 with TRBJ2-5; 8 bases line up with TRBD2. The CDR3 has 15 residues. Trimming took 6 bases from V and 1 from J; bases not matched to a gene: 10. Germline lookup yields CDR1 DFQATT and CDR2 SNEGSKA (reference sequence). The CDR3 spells CSAEYRGGFQETQYF. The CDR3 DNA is TGCAGTGCAGAGTACCGGGGGGGGTTCCAAGAGACCCAGTACTTC.

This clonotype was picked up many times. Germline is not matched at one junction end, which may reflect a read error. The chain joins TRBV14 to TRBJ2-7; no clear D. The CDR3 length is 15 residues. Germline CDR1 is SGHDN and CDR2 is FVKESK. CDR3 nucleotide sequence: TGTGCCAGCAGAACGATGACGGCATCCTCCGACGAGCAGTACTTC. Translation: CASRTMTASSDEQYF.

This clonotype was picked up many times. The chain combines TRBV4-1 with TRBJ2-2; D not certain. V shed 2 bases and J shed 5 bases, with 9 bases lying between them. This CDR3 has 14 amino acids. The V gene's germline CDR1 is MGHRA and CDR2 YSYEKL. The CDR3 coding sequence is TGCGCCAGCAGCCAACCCCTTTCTACCGGGGAGCTGTTTTTT. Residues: CASSQPLSTGELFF.

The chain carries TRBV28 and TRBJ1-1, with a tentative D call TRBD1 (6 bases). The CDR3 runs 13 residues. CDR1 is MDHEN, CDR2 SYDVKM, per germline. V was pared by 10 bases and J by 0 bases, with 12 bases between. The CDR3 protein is CAIKGVMNTEAFF. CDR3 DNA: TGTGCCATAAAGGGGGTGATGAACACTGAAGCTTTCTTT.

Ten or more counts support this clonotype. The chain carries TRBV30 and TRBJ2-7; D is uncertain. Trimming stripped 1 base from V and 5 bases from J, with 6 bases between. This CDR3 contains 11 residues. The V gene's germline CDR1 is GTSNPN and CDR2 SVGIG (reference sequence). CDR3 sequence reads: CAWSGQDEQYF. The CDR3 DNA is TGTGCCTGGAGTGGGCAGGACGAGCAGTACTTC.

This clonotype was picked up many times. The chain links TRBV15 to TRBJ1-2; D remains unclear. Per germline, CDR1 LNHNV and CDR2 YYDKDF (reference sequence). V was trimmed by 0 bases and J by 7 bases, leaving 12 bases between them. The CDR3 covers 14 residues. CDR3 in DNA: TGTGCCACCAGCAGAGAACGTCGGGCGCGTGGCTACACCTTC. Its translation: CATSRERRARGYTF.

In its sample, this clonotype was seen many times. The CDR3 coding sequence is TGCAGTGCTAGCCTAGCGGGAGATGATGAGCAGTTCTTC. Translating gives CSASLAGDDEQFF. The chain links TRBV20-1 to TRBJ2-1; 10 bases align to TRBD2. Looked up from germline, CDR1 is DFQATT and CDR2 is SNEGSKA (reference sequence). V lost 3 bases and J lost 8; bases outside the gene matches: 4. The CDR3 extends over 13 amino acids.

In DNA form, the CDR3 reads TGCAGTGCCCCGGCGCTAGCGACCTACAATGAGCAGTTCTTC. This sequence encodes CSAPALATYNEQFF. This chain links TRBV20-1 with TRBJ2-1; a weak D match, TRBD2 (6 bases). V lost 6 bases to trimming and J lost 2 bases, with 14 bases between them. The CDR3 runs to 14 residues. Germline V gives CDR1 DFQATT, CDR2 SNEGSKA (reference sequence).

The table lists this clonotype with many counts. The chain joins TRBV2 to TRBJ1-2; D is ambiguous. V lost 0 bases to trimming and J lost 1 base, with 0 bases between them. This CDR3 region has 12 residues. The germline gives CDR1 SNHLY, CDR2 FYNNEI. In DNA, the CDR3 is TGTGCCAGCAGTGAAGCTAACTATGGCTACACCTTC. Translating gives CASSEANYGYTF.

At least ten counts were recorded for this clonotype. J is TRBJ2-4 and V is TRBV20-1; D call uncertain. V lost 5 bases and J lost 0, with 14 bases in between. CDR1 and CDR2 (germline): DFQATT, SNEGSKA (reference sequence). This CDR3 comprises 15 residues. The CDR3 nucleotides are TGCAGTGCTCTCCTTCGACCTCTAGCCAAAAACATTCAGTACTTC. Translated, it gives CSALLRPLAKNIQYF.

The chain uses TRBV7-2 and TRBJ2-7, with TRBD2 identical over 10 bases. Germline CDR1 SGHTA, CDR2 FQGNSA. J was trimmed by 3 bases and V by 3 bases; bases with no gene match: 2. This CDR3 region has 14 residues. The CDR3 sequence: CASSFASGGYEQYF. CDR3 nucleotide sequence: TGTGCCAGCAGCTTTGCTAGCGGGGGCTACGAGCAGTACTTC.

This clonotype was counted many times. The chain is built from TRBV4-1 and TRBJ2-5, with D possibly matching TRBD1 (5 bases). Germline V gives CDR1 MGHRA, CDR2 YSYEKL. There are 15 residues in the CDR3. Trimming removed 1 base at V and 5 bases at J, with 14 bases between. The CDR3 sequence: CASSQGPQAGETQYF. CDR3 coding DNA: TGCGCCAGCAGCCAAGGGCCCCAGGCAGGGGAGACCCAGTACTTC.

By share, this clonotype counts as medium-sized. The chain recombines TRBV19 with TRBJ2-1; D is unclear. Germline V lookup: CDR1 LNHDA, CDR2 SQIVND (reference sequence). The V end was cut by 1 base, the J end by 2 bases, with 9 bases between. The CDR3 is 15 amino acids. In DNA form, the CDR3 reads TGTGCCAGTAGTATAGGCGGAGCCGCCTACAATGAGCAGTTCTTC. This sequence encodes CASSIGGAAYNEQFF.

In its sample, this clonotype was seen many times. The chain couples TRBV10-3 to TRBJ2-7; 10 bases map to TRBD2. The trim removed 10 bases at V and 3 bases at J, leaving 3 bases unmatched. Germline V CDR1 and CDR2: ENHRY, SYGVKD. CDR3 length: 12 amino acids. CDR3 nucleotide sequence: TGTGCCACCGGACTAGCGGACTACGAGCAGTACTTC. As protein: CATGLADYEQYF.

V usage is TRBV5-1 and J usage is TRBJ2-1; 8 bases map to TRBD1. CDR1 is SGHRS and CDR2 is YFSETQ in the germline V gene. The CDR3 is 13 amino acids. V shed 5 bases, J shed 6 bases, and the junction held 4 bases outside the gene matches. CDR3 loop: CASSYGQGNEQFF. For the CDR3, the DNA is TGCGCCAGCAGTTACGGACAGGGCAATGAGCAGTTCTTC. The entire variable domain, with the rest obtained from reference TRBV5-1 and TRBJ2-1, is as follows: KAGVTQTPRYLIKTRGQQVTLSCSPISGHRSVSWYQQTPGQGLQFLFEYFSETQRNKGNFPGRFSGRQFSNSRSEMNVSTLELGDSALYLCASSYGQGNEQFFGPGTRLTVL.

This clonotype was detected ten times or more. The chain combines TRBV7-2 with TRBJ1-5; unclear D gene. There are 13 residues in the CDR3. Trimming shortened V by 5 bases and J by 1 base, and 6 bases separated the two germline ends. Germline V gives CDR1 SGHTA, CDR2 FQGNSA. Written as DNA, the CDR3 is TGTGCCAGCAGCCCGGACAGCAATCAGCCCCAGCATTTT. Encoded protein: CASSPDSNQPQHF.

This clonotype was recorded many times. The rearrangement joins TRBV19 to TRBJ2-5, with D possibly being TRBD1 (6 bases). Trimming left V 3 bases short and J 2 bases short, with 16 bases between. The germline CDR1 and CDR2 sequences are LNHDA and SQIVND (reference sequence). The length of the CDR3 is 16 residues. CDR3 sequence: CASSMLQGQRQETQYF. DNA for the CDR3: TGTGCCAGTAGTATGTTACAGGGACAACGTCAAGAGACCCAGTACTTC.

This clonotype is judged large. The CDR3 DNA is TGTGCCAGCAGTTCGACAGATTATAGCAATCAGCCCCAGCATTTT. Encoded protein: CASSSTDYSNQPQHF. The chain carries TRBV28 and TRBJ1-5; a weak D match, TRBD1 (5 bases). In germline, CDR1 is MDHEN, CDR2 SYDVKM. The CDR3 extends over 15 amino acids. V shed 4 bases and J shed 0 bases, with 10 bases lying between them.

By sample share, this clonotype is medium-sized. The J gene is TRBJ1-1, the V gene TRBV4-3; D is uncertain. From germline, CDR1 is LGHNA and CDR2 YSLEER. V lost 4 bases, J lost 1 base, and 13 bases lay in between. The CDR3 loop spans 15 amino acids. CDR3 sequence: CASSPSSHGNTEAFF. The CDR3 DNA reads TGCGCCAGCAGCCCATCTTCTCATGGGAACACTGAAGCTTTCTTT.

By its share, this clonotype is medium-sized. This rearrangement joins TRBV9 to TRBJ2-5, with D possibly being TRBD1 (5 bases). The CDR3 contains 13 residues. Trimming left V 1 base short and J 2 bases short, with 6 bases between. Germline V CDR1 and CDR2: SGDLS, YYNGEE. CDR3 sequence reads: CASSVRGQETQYF. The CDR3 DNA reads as TGTGCCAGCAGCGTAAGGGGACAAGAGACCCAGTACTTC. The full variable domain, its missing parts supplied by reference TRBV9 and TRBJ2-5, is DSGVTQTPKHLITATGQRVTLRCSPRSGDLSVYWYQQSLDQGLQFLIQYYNGEERAKGNILERFSAQQFPDLHSELNLSSLELGDSALYFCASSVRGQETQYFGPGTRLLVL.

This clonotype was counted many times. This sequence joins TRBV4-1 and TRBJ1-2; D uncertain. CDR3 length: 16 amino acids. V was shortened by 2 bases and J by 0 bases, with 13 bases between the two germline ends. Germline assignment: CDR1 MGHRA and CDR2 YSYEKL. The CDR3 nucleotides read TGCGCCAGCAGCCAATACTCTGGCGGAACTAACTATGGCTACACCTTC. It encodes CASSQYSGGTNYGYTF.

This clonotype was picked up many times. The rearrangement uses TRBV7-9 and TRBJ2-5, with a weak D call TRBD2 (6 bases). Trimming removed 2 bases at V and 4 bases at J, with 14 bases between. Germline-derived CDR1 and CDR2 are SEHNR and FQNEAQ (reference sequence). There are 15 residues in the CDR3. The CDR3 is CASSLSGSAGETQYF. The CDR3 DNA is TGTGCCAGCAGCTTATCGGGTTCAGCGGGAGAGACCCAGTACTTC.